This record concerns one TCR beta chain sequence. V dropped 4 bases and J dropped 6; count of bases not matched to a gene: 11. CDR1 is MGHRA, CDR2 YSYEKL, per germline. The CDR3 has 15 residues. The data belong to a study of control samples from healthy donors and cancer patients. Libraries were prepared by immunoSEQ multiplex PCR; TCRdb keeps only in-frame clonotypes and omits some of them. This table holds tens of thousands of clones, approximately 90% found once. The chain carries TRBV4-1 and TRBJ1-2; 7 bases align to TRBD1. The receptor comes from a woman between 65 and 79 years old in good health. Input material: blood. The CDR3 loop reads CASSLNGGQRNGYTF. CDR3 DNA sequence: TGCGCCAGCAGCCTCAATGGGGGACAGCGGAATGGCTACACCTTC.